Listed below are T cell receptor beta chains from one sample, sequenced in a study of blood T cell repertoires in COVID-19. Sequencing was performed with immunoSEQ multiplex PCR; in TCRdb, only in-frame clones are kept and a portion is missing. Among over 200,000 clones listed, 65% to 85% were seen once. Sequencing was done on a sample of PBMCs or T cells enriched from blood (not recorded which). The receptors here all came from a woman in her 40s who had recovered from COVID-19. Both conserved end residues are part of each CDR3. A D gene is named only where the DNA matches it firmly. Rows may omit the clone size; those that give it use once, few, many or a size class.

j_call d_call v_call clone_size cdr3_aa cdr3_nt
TRBJ1-2 NA TRBV2 NA CASTSPVGGGYTF TGTGCCAGCACAAGTCCCGTGGGGGGAGGCTACACCTTC
TRBJ2-1 NA TRBV15 NA CATSRDFMSRISYNEQFF TGTGCCACCAGCAGAGATTTCATGAGCAGGATCTCCTACAATGAGCAGTTCTTC
TRBJ1-5 NA TRBV2 once CASSEQGYNQPQHF TGTGCCAGCAGTGAGCAGGGTTACAATCAGCCCCAGCATTTT
TRBJ1-6 NA TRBV28 NA CASSLIDTLSSYNSPLHF TGTGCCAGCAGTCTCATAGACACACTGAGCTCCTATAATTCACCCCTCCACTTT
TRBJ1-2 TRBD1 TRBV28 NA CASSLTDRVGGYTF TGTGCCAGCAGCCTCACGGACAGGGTGGGTGGCTACACCTTC
TRBJ1-4 TRBD1 TRBV2 few CASRGTGGEKLFF TGTGCCAGCAGGGGGACAGGGGGGGAAAAACTGTTTTTT
TRBJ1-2 NA TRBV11-2 NA CASSLIKASGKLPNYGYTF TGTGCCAGCAGCCTAATAAAAGCCTCGGGAAAGCTTCCAAACTATGGCTACACCTTC
TRBJ1-5 TRBD1 TRBV20-1 NA CSASESGQGAPQHF TGCAGTGCTAGTGAGTCAGGACAGGGGGCTCCCCAGCATTTT
TRBJ1-2 TRBD1 TRBV7-8 NA CASSLNRGPNYGYTF TGTGCCAGCAGCTTAAACAGGGGCCCTAACTATGGCTACACCTTC
TRBJ2-3 NA TRBV19 NA CASSSTREDTQYF TGTGCCAGTAGTTCTACCCGGGAGGATACGCAGTATTTT
TRBJ1-5 NA TRBV7-9 NA CASSPRDTDQPQHF TGTGCCAGCAGCCCCCGGGACACAGATCAGCCCCAGCATTTT
TRBJ1-2 TRBD1 TRBV30 few CAWSAGQLYGYTF TGTGCCTGGAGCGCGGGACAGCTCTATGGCTACACCTTC
TRBJ2-5 NA TRBV7-2 NA CASSLDRMGGRNF TGTGCCAGCAGCTTAGATCGTATGGGAGGCCGGAACTTC
TRBJ2-3 TRBD2 TRBV28 NA CASRAGTGGDTQYF TGTGCCAGCAGAGCCGGGACGGGGGGGGATACGCAGTATTTT
TRBJ1-1 NA TRBV20-1 NA CSARRETEAFF TGCAGTGCTAGAAGAGAAACTGAAGCTTTCTTT
TRBJ2-1 TRBD1 TRBV7-2 once CASSLTGAYNEQFF TGTGCCAGCAGCTTAACAGGGGCCTACAATGAGCAGTTCTTC
TRBJ1-2 NA TRBV5-1 NA CASSTLGNYGYTF TGCGCCAGCAGCACCCTAGGCAACTATGGCTACACCTTC
TRBJ2-7 NA TRBV10-3 NA CATSPGSTYEQYF TGTGCCACGAGCCCCGGGAGCACCTACGAGCAGTACTTC
TRBJ1-1 TRBD1 TRBV5-5 NA CASSLHPVWGQTSNTEAFF TGTGCCAGCAGCTTGCACCCGGTATGGGGACAGACATCGAACACTGAAGCTTTCTTT
TRBJ2-5 TRBD2 TRBV4-1 NA CASSQRLAGETQYF TGCGCCAGCAGCCAACGACTAGCGGGAGAGACCCAGTACTTC
TRBJ2-7 NA TRBV27 NA CASEKRKVYEQYF TGTGCCAGCGAGAAGCGAAAAGTCTACGAGCAGTACTTC
TRBJ1-3 TRBD1 TRBV10-3 once CAISERGQQSGNTIYF TGTGCCATCAGTGAGAGGGGACAGCAGTCTGGAAACACCATATATTTT
TRBJ2-1 NA TRBV24-1 NA CATSVDGNNEQFF TGTGCCACCAGTGTTGATGGCAACAATGAGCAGTTCTTC
TRBJ2-7 NA TRBV2 NA CASSVAQGSSYEQYF TGTGCCAGCAGTGTTGCTCAGGGTAGCTCCTACGAGCAGTACTTC
TRBJ1-3 NA TRBV6-5 NA CASSSLTTVPGNTIYF TGTGCCAGCAGTTCCCTGACGACAGTGCCTGGAAACACCATATATTTT
TRBJ1-4 NA TRBV4-2 NA CASSQVRGGVVKLFF TGTGCCAGCAGCCAAGTTCGGGGAGGTGTAGTAAAACTGTTTTTT
TRBJ1-5 NA TRBV7-2 NA CASSLTGLDQPQHF TGTGCCAGCAGCCTGACAGGCCTTGATCAGCCCCAGCATTTT
TRBJ1-2 TRBD1 TRBV11-2 NA CASSTRQGIMGGYTF TGTGCCAGCAGCACCCGACAGGGAATTATGGGTGGCTACACCTTC
TRBJ1-2 TRBD1 TRBV19 NA CSTSGQDYGYTF TGCTCGACCTCGGGACAGGACTATGGCTACACCTTC
TRBJ1-2 TRBD1 TRBV24-1 NA CATSDYGQGEGYTF TGTGCCACCAGTGACTACGGACAGGGGGAAGGCTACACCTTC
TRBJ1-2 TRBD1 TRBV7-2 few CASSLVPGQGYGYTF TGTGCCAGCAGCTTAGTTCCGGGACAGGGGTACGGCTACACCTTC